Below are 21 T cell receptor beta chains sequenced from a single sample in a study of T cell responses to AZD1222 COVID-19 vaccine (dated by TCRdb to the early 2020s). Library generation was performed with the immunoSEQ multiplex PCR assay. TCRdb took over this immuneACCESS table, retaining in-frame rearrangements with V and J assigned. Such tables are incomplete; in checked studies, under half of the missing clones stem from an unresolved V gene, and the remainder is unexplained. The sample table contains about 130,000 clones; only one count was recorded for approximately 85% of them. The ten most abundant clones make up around 5% of the sample. What the time point label conveys for this sample: about 28 days (+/-7) after the second vaccine dose. The input for sequencing was peripheral blood, taken 28 days after the second AZD1222 dose. The receptors stem from an adult who received the AZD1222 COVID-19 vaccine.

This chain connects TRBV7-2 to TRBJ2-7; unclear D gene. The germline V gene encodes CDR1 SGHTA and CDR2 FQGNSA. The CDR3 length is 13 residues. With 7 bases removed from V and 2 bases from J, the gap between germline ends came to 12 bases. The CDR3 spells CASTPVNPYEQYF. As DNA, the CDR3 is TGTGCCAGCACCCCCGTTAACCCCTACGAGCAGTACTTC.

The genes are TRBV14 and TRBJ1-4; D gene unclear. The CDR3 contains 17 residues. Per germline, CDR1 SGHDN and CDR2 FVKESK. Trimming stripped 4 bases from V and 0 bases from J, with 15 bases between. CDR3 in DNA: TGTGCCAGCAGCCCTAGACGGATACCAGCAACTAATGAAAAACTGTTTTTT. It yields the protein CASSPRRIPATNEKLFF.

The table lists this clone with a few counts. This chain uses TRBV7-9 with TRBJ2-5; 10 nucleotides match TRBD2. The CDR3 runs 15 residues. The V and J ends lost 1 base and 1 base, in that order; junction bases with no gene match: 0. Per the germline V gene, CDR1 is SEHNR and CDR2 is FQNEAQ (reference sequence). The CDR3 loop is CASSLGTSGQETQYF. CDR3 nucleotides: TGTGCCAGCAGCTTAGGGACTAGCGGCCAAGAGACCCAGTACTTC.

V usage is TRBV7-9 and J usage is TRBJ2-1; D perhaps matches TRBD2 (5 bases). The CDR3 totals 13 residues. V lost 1 base and J 8 bases, leaving 9 bases between the germline ends. Per the germline V gene, CDR1 is SEHNR and CDR2 is FQNEAQ (reference sequence). CDR3 in amino acids: CASSLGTGDEQFF. The CDR3 nucleotides are TGTGCCAGCAGCTTAGGGACTGGAGATGAGCAGTTCTTC. The whole variable domain, remainder taken from reference TRBV7-9 and TRBJ2-1, is DTGVSQNPRHKITKRGQNVTFRCDPISEHNRLYWYRQTLGQGPEFLTYFQNEAQLEKSRLLSDRFSAERPKGSFSTLEIQRTEQGDSAMYLCASSLGTGDEQFFGPGTRLTVL.

This chain connects TRBV21-1 to TRBJ2-1; TRBD2 is the table's D call, not checked against the DNA. TRBV21-1 represents a pseudogene. The CDR3 has 17 residues. CDR3 sequence: CASSWGEGLAGVNEQFF. CDR3 sequence (DNA): TGTGCCAGCAGCTGGGGGGAGGGACTAGCGGGAGTCAATGAGCAGTTCTTC.

The rearrangement links TRBV9 to TRBJ2-1; TRBD1 aligns across 8 bases. J gave up 4 bases and V 4 bases, and 10 bases lay outside the gene matches. CDR1 is SGDLS and CDR2 is YYNGEE in the germline V gene. The CDR3 is 16 amino acids. For the CDR3, the DNA is TGTGCCAGCAGCCCTTCAGCCAGACAGGGGTACAATGAGCAGTTCTTC. Amino acid sequence: CASSPSARQGYNEQFF.

V gene TRBV23-1 combines with J gene TRBJ1-2; D perhaps matches TRBD1 (5 bases). TRBV23-1 is recorded as an ORF, its role being uncertain. V lost 3 bases, J lost 6 bases, and 17 bases lay in between. The CDR3 runs 15 residues. Here the CDR3 reads CASSHAGLWGDGYTF. In DNA form, the CDR3 reads TGCGCCAGCAGTCACGCAGGGCTTTGGGGGGATGGCTACACCTTC.

The chain is built from TRBV5-4 and TRBJ1-1, with D unresolved. V dropped 6 bases and J dropped 2 bases, with 14 bases sitting between them. This CDR3 has 14 amino acids. Germline assignment: CDR1 SGHNT and CDR2 YYREEE (reference sequence). CDR3 loop: CASISGPSNTEAFF. The CDR3, as DNA: TGTGCCAGCATCTCCGGGCCGTCAAACACTGAAGCTTTCTTT.

The rearrangement joins TRBV4-1 to TRBJ1-1; tentative D call: TRBD1 (5 bases). The V and J ends lost 10 bases and 5 bases respectively, with 17 bases between them. The CDR3 spans 13 residues. CDR1 and CDR2 from the germline V gene are MGHRA and YSYEKL. CDR3 loop: CATKRGSETEAFF. CDR3 DNA sequence: TGCGCCACCAAAAGGGGTTCGGAAACTGAAGCTTTCTTT.

The rearrangement uses TRBV24-1 and TRBJ2-1; TRBD1 matches 9 bases. The CDR3 spans 15 residues. V was clipped by 5 bases and J by 7 bases; unmatched bases: 8. Germline assignment: CDR1 KGHDR and CDR2 SFDVKD. The DNA of the CDR3 is TGTGCCACCAGTGTCGGGGACAGGGCCCTTAATGAGCAGTTCTTC. Its protein product is CATSVGDRALNEQFF.

This chain joins TRBV5-1 and TRBJ1-2; TRBD1 might be the D (6 bases). This CDR3 spans 14 amino acids. Germline V gene lookup returns CDR1 SGHRS and CDR2 YFSETQ. V shed 4 bases and J shed 4 bases, with 14 bases lying between them. CDR3 DNA: TGCGCCAGCAGCGCGCCGACAGGTTCCTATGGCTACACCTTC. Translation gives CASSAPTGSYGYTF.

This clone was detected only once. This chain joins TRBV19 and TRBJ1-5; D may be TRBD1 (5 bases). Germline V lookup: CDR1 LNHDA, CDR2 SQIVND (reference sequence). Trimming took 1 base from V and 0 from J, leaving 10 bases between them. The CDR3 totals 16 residues. CDR3 bases: TGTGCCAGTAGTATAGGGAGGGGATATAGCAATCAGCCCCAGCATTTT. Translating gives CASSIGRGYSNQPQHF.

The rearrangement links TRBV20-1 to TRBJ2-5; D remains ambiguous. Trimming left V 6 bases short and J 5 bases short, with 7 bases between. Germline CDR1 and CDR2: DFQATT and SNEGSKA (reference sequence). The CDR3 runs to 10 residues. CDR3 nucleotide sequence: TGCAGTGCCGTAAGGGAGACCCAGTACTTC. The encoded protein is CSAVRETQYF.

The chain couples TRBV19 to TRBJ2-3; 8 bases agree with TRBD2. V lost 1 base and J lost 3; bases outside the gene matches: 12. Germline assignment: CDR1 LNHDA and CDR2 SQIVND (reference sequence). This CDR3 has 18 amino acids. CDR3 in amino acids: CASSIGTGRALGTDTQYF. The CDR3 DNA reads TGTGCCAGTAGTATAGGTACCGGGAGGGCCCTTGGGACAGATACGCAGTATTTT.

J is TRBJ2-3 and V is TRBV14; D could derive from TRBD1 or TRBD2 (6 bases each). The germline gives CDR1 SGHDN, CDR2 FVKESK. Trimming left V 2 bases short and J 7 bases short, with 16 bases between. This CDR3 region has 15 residues. CDR3 nucleotide sequence: TGTGCCAGCAGCCAATGGAGAGAGGGGGGATATACGCAGTATTTT. It translates to CASSQWREGGYTQYF.

This chain connects TRBV4-2 to TRBJ2-5; 10 bases match TRBD2. The CDR3 extends over 16 amino acids. Trimming took 0 bases from V and 5 from J; bases not matched to a gene: 6. Germline assignment: CDR1 LGHNA and CDR2 YNFKEQ. CDR3 in amino acids: CASSQEASGGGETQYF. CDR3 bases: TGTGCCAGCAGCCAAGAAGCTAGCGGGGGCGGGGAGACCCAGTACTTC.

The chain joins TRBV9 to TRBJ1-1, with D unclear. Germline loops: CDR1 SGDLS, CDR2 YYNGEE. The CDR3 has 13 amino acids. V was shortened by 4 bases and J by 3 bases, with 10 bases between the two germline ends. The CDR3 nucleotides are TGTGCCAGCAGCTCCCGGACTGACACTGAAGCTTTCTTT. Its protein is CASSSRTDTEAFF. Full variable domain (remainder filled in from reference TRBV9 and TRBJ1-1): DSGVTQTPKHLITATGQRVTLRCSPRSGDLSVYWYQQSLDQGLQFLIQYYNGEERAKGNILERFSAQQFPDLHSELNLSSLELGDSALYFCASSSRTDTEAFFGQGTRLTVV.

The chain recombines TRBV5-1 with TRBJ2-3; D gene uncertain. The CDR3 consists of 14 residues. Germline values: CDR1 SGHRS, CDR2 YFSETQ. V lost 0 bases and J 2 bases, leaving 7 bases between the germline ends. CDR3 sequence: CASSLDKPTDTQYF. For the CDR3, the DNA is TGCGCCAGCAGCTTGGACAAGCCCACAGATACGCAGTATTTT.

The rearrangement links TRBV5-1 to TRBJ1-4; no firm D call. Germline CDR1 SGHRS, CDR2 YFSETQ. The V end lost 0 bases, the J end lost 4 bases, and 7 bases lay between the germline ends. This CDR3 region has 14 residues. The CDR3 nucleotides are TGCGCCAGCAGCTTGGCGGGGTATAATGAAAAACTGTTTTTT. It is translated as CASSLAGYNEKLFF. The variable domain in full, with the rest retrieved from reference TRBV5-1 and TRBJ1-4, is KAGVTQTPRYLIKTRGQQVTLSCSPISGHRSVSWYQQTPGQGLQFLFEYFSETQRNKGNFPGRFSGRQFSNSRSEMNVSTLELGDSALYLCASSLAGYNEKLFFGSGTQLSVL.

J is TRBJ1-2 and V is TRBV19; no definite D call. The germline V and J ends were trimmed by 6 bases and 0 bases, with 8 bases remaining between them. The CDR3 has 13 amino acids. Germline CDR1 LNHDA, CDR2 SQIVND (reference sequence). The CDR3 here is CASSLGPNYGYTF. For the CDR3, the DNA is TGTGCCAGTAGCCTCGGGCCTAACTATGGCTACACCTTC.

The chain combines TRBV10-3 with TRBJ2-1, with TRBD2 matching over 8 bases. The CDR3 is 16 amino acids. Per the germline V gene, CDR1 is ENHRY and CDR2 is SYGVKD. V gave up 3 bases and J gave up 5 bases; unmatched junction bases: 9. CDR3 in DNA: TGTGCCATCAGTGAAGGAGGGCGGGGGGTCAACAATGAGCAGTTCTTC. Encoded protein: CAISEGGRGVNNEQFF.